This TCR beta chain was captured by sequencing in a study of cytomegalovirus exposure and HLA in healthy donors. Study-wide results and limits: One variant, a missense change in DCLRE1C, was linked in a later analysis to TCR beta V- and J-gene trimming. Later on, an analysis tied some 17,000 TCR beta sequences to HLA alleles at 0.05 false discovery rate. The listing of 150 or so TCR beta chains classed them as cytomegalovirus-associated.

The V gene lost 5 bases and the J gene lost 8 bases, with 22 bases spanning the gap. The CDR3 spans 16 residues. Looked up from germline, CDR1 is SSHAT and CDR2 is FNYEAQ (reference sequence). This clone has a handful of counts. Its matching antigen is unknown. The PCR contained 60 Vbeta and 13 Jbeta primers. Profiled with immunoSEQ multiplex PCR; TCRdb holds only in-frame clones, not every one. The data contain fewer than 150,000 clones, over 75% of them seen just once; the ten biggest clones take up about 2.2%. The donors (healthy individuals) were bone marrow donors. This sequence originates from a young man in good health and CMV-seronegative. The sequenced sample consisted of PBMCs. The chain is built from TRBV7-7 and TRBJ2-1; perhaps TRBD1 as D (6 bases). CDR3 residues: CASSQGSAGALDEQFF. In DNA form, the CDR3 reads TGTGCCAGCAGCCAGGGGTCAGCAGGTGCCTTGGATGAGCAGTTCTTC.